This TCR beta chain was obtained from a study of CD8 T cells in Susac syndrome. After extraction with the RNeasy kit, about 0.45 to 1 ug of the RNA was reverse transcribed using random hexamers. By means of immunoSEQ multiplex PCR, TCR beta CDR3 spanning 54 Vbeta and 13 Jbeta underwent amplification. In TCRdb, the immunoSEQ multiplex PCR reads were re-called with MiXCR into one record per CDR3 protein. The sample lists 55,000 to 80,000 distinct CDR3 sequences; roughly 93% were seen once. This clonotype was detected only once. The TCR sequence derives from a human donor with Susac syndrome. Source material: CD4+ T cells from PBMCs.

Written as DNA, the CDR3 is TGTGCCAGCAGCGCCCGATCCGGGACACAGAATGAAAAACTGTTTTTT. It translates to CASSARSGTQNEKLFF. V and J are TRBV2 and TRBJ1-4; perhaps TRBD1 as D (6 bases). From germline, CDR1 is SNHLY and CDR2 FYNNEI. Deletions cut 6 bases from V and 5 bases from J, with 19 bases between. The CDR3 is made up of 16 amino acids.